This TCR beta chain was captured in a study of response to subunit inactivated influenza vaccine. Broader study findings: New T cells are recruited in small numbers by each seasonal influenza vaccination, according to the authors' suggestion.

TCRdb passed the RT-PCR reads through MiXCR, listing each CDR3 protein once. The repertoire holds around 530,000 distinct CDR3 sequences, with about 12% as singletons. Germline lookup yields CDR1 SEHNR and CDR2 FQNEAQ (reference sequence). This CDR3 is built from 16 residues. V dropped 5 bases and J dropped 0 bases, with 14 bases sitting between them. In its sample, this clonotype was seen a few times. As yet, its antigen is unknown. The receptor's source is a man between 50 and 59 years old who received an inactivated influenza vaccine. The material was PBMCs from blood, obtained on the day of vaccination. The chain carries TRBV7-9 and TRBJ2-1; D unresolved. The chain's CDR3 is CASSTGRTNSYNEQFF. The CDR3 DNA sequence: TGTGCCAGCAGCACCGGACGGACCAACTCCTACAATGAGCAGTTCTTC.